This T cell receptor beta chain appears in the sequencing data of a study of naive and memory T cell subsets. This CDR3 is 14 amino acids long. Whole-blood samples were 2 to 3 ml of peripheral blood from healthy adult volunteers. The library had UMIs added by 3' ligation of an oligonucleotide to TCR cDNA. Comments on this clonotype: This may stem from a read error, because a much larger clone lies one nucleotide away.

Blood and skin TCR RNA was reverse transcribed with alpha and beta constant primers. Amplification of ligated cDNA took four PCR rounds with SP2 and nested alpha and beta constant primers. TCRdb re-called the 5' RACE reads through MiXCR, storing one row per CDR3 protein. In the table there are over 20,000 distinct CDR3 sequences, approximately 22% of which are singletons. This receptor was identified in a female donor in good health. This chain connects TRBV12-3 or TRBV12-4 to TRBJ1-5, with D hard to call. CDR3 amino acids: CASSSLGYNQPQNF. The CDR3 nucleotides are TGTGCCAGCAGCTCTCTCGGCTACAATCAGCCCCAGAATTTT.